The entry below gives a single T cell receptor (beta chain) sequence along with its context. Its antigen is still unknown. This entry comes from a study of shared clonotypes between healthy human individuals. General study results and limits: Larger estimated richness was generally seen in naive subsets than in memory subsets. Represented diversity, genetic and exposure-history alike, was limited by few donors.

The V gene's germline CDR1 is MNHEY and CDR2 SVGAGI. The CDR3 sequence is 15 residues long. Germline trimming cut 6 bases from V and 3 bases from J; bases unmatched to any gene: 6. The authors split each subset's genomic DNA evenly across several immunoSEQ plates. TCRdb's copy holds only in-frame clones and misses some; the assay was immunoSEQ multiplex PCR. This sample has roughly 520,000 clones, with roughly 95% found just once. Recent acute infections and vaccinations were absent in the healthy HIV-negative adult donors. V and J are TRBV6-5 and TRBJ1-3; TRBD1 matches 9 bases. Sample: naive CD4+ T cells sorted from blood. As to subset: CD45RA+ positively selected. The sequence derives from a woman aged 25 to 39 in good health. The CDR3 DNA reads TGTGCCAGCAGACAACAGGGGGCCGGTGGAAACACCATATATTTT. This sequence encodes CASRQQGAGGNTIYF.